This paragraph reports one TCR beta chain. The CDR3 spans 13 residues. V was pared by 5 bases and J by 9 bases, with 14 bases between. Germline CDR1 and CDR2: PRHDT and FYEKMQ (reference sequence). The data originate from a study of spatial heterogeneity in lung cancer. From the 5' RACE reads, TCRdb called clonotypes with MiXCR, one entry per CDR3 protein. This sample yields about 2,300 distinct CDR3 sequences, of which 15% are seen a single time; more than 20% belongs to the top ten. Regarding time point: sample taken at primary tumor resection. V and J are TRBV13 and TRBJ2-1, with D possibly being TRBD2 (6 bases). Sample: normal lung tissue next to the tumor, taken at surgery. This sequence was found in a male donor with early-stage non-small cell lung cancer. This CDR3 is CASSLTSESEQFF. In DNA, the CDR3 is TGTGCCAGCAGCCTGACTAGTGAATCTGAGCAGTTCTTC.